The 23 T cell receptor beta chains below all came from one sample that was sequenced in a study of control samples from healthy donors and cancer patients. TCRdb's copy holds only in-frame clones and misses some; the assay was immunoSEQ multiplex PCR. The repertoire includes fewer than 60,000 clones, approximately 95% of them detected once, and about 2.4% sits in the top ten. Input material: blood. The receptors here all came from a young man in good health.

This chain joins TRBV7-2 and TRBJ1-1, with D unresolved. The V end lost 5 bases, the J end lost 1 base, and 11 bases lay between the germline ends. The CDR3 extends over 14 amino acids. Germline CDR1 SGHTA, CDR2 FQGNSA. CDR3 residues: CASSGGRENTEAFF. The CDR3 DNA sequence: TGTGCCAGCAGCGGTGGACGTGAGAACACTGAAGCTTTCTTT.

This rearrangement joins TRBV7-8 to TRBJ2-1; D gene uncertain. The CDR3 contains 13 residues. Germline V gives CDR1 SGHVS, CDR2 FQNEAQ. Trimming cost V 5 bases and J 8 bases, with 13 bases left between them. In nucleotides, the CDR3 is TGTGCCAGCAGCCCGTCGAGCGTTTATGAGCAGTTCTTC. As protein: CASSPSSVYEQFF. Variable domain in full (rest from reference TRBV7-8 and TRBJ2-1): GAGVSQSPRYKVAKRGQDVALRCDPISGHVSLFWYQQALGQGPEFLTYFQNEAQLDKSGLPSDRFFAERPEGSVSTLKIQRTQQEDSAVYLCASSPSSVYEQFFGPGTRLTVL.

The sample holds one count of this clone. The rearrangement joins TRBV6-5 to TRBJ2-1, with a weak D call TRBD1 (5 bases). Germline V CDR1 and CDR2: MNHEY, SVGAGI. Trimming left V 6 bases short and J 8 bases short, with 17 bases between. The CDR3 has 14 residues. DNA of the CDR3: TGTGCCAGCAGCCGACCCCAGGGAAGGGATGAGCAGTTCTTC. This sequence encodes CASSRPQGRDEQFF.

The J gene is TRBJ2-2, the V gene TRBV29-1, with 9 bases that match TRBD2. CDR1 is SQVTM and CDR2 is ANQGSEA in the germline V gene. V was clipped by 5 bases and J by 5 bases; unmatched bases: 12. This CDR3 contains 16 residues. CDR3 amino acids: CSVPKGIAGETGELFF. CDR3 coding DNA: TGCAGCGTTCCTAAGGGAATAGCGGGAGAAACCGGGGAGCTGTTTTTT.

The V call is TRBV7-9, the J call TRBJ2-1; unclear D gene. CDR1 is SEHNR, CDR2 FQNEAQ, per germline (reference sequence). The CDR3 is 13 residues long. V was trimmed by 5 bases and J by 9 bases, leaving 14 bases between them. CDR3: CASSIPGVVEQFF. The CDR3 nucleotides are TGTGCCAGCAGCATACCTGGCGTGGTTGAGCAGTTCTTC. Looking up the rest from reference TRBV7-9 and TRBJ2-1 gives the full variable domain: DTGVSQNPRHKITKRGQNVTFRCDPISEHNRLYWYRQTLGQGPEFLTYFQNEAQLEKSRLLSDRFSAERPKGSFSTLEIQRTEQGDSAMYLCASSIPGVVEQFFGPGTRLTVL.

CDR3 sequence: CASSEVGRWTEKLFF. The CDR3 DNA sequence: TGTGCCAGCAGTGAAGTTGGCAGGTGGACTGAAAAACTGTTTTTT. J is TRBJ1-4 and V is TRBV6-1; unclear D gene. CDR3 length: 15 amino acids. The V end was cut by 1 base, the J end by 7 bases, with 13 bases between. Germline loops: CDR1 MNHNS, CDR2 SASEGT.

The chain employs TRBV6-6 and TRBJ2-7; D may be TRBD1 (5 bases). The V end was cut by 4 bases, the J end by 7 bases, with 14 bases between. Germline V gene data show CDR1 as MNHNY and CDR2 as SVGAGI (reference sequence). There are 13 residues in the CDR3. The DNA of the CDR3 is TGTGCCAGCAGTTTTCAGGGAATCGGGGAGCAGTACTTC. The encoded protein is CASSFQGIGEQYF.

This chain uses TRBV5-1 with TRBJ1-2; D might be TRBD1 (5 bases). In germline, CDR1 is SGHRS, CDR2 YFSETQ. This CDR3 has 15 residues. V lost 1 base, J lost 3 bases, and 13 bases lay in between. In DNA, the CDR3 is TGCGCCAGCAGCTTGTTTGACGTCAGGGACTATGGCTACACCTTC. Protein product: CASSLFDVRDYGYTF.

J is TRBJ1-2 and V is TRBV7-6; 9 bases fit TRBD1. CDR3 size: 16 residues. Losses at the gene ends were 4 bases for V and 1 base for J; bases not matched to a gene: 7. The germline V gene encodes CDR1 SGHVS and CDR2 FNYEAQ. CDR3 nucleotide sequence: TGTGCCAGCAGCTCGGACGGGACAGGGAATAACTATGGCTACACCTTC. Translated, it gives CASSSDGTGNNYGYTF.

The chain has TRBV6-6 and TRBJ2-5; D unresolved. The CDR3 has 13 residues. Trimming left V 5 bases short and J 1 base short, with 8 bases between. Germline assignment: CDR1 MNHNY and CDR2 SVGAGI (reference sequence). The CDR3 coding sequence is TGTGCCAGCAGTCCCCGGGTCCAAGAGACCCAGTACTTC. It codes for CASSPRVQETQYF.

V gene TRBV5-6 combines with J gene TRBJ2-1; 9 nucleotides agree with TRBD1. CDR1 SGHDT and CDR2 YYEEEE come from the germline V gene. J was trimmed by 6 bases and V by 3 bases; bases with no gene match: 4. The CDR3 is 14 amino acids. CDR3 in DNA: TGTGCCAGCAGCTGGGGACAGGGTAGCAATGAGCAGTTCTTC. It encodes CASSWGQGSNEQFF.

This CDR3 is CASSFLGERLTYEQYF. For the CDR3, the DNA is TGTGCCAGCAGTTTCTTGGGAGAGCGACTTACCTACGAGCAGTACTTC. V gene TRBV28 combines with J gene TRBJ2-7; possibly TRBD2 for D (5 bases). Germline V lookup: CDR1 MDHEN, CDR2 SYDVKM. The V and J ends lost 3 bases and 2 bases respectively, with 17 bases between them. The CDR3 has 16 amino acids. The full variable domain, its missing parts supplied by reference TRBV28 and TRBJ2-7, is DVKVTQSSRYLVKRTGEKVFLECVQDMDHENMFWYRQDPGLGLRLIYFSYDVKMKEKGDIPEGYSVSREKKERFSLILESASTNQTSMYLCASSFLGERLTYEQYFGPGTRLTVT.

The rearrangement links TRBV29-1 to TRBJ2-1; 7 nucleotides agree with TRBD2. J lost 8 bases, V lost 6 bases, and 13 bases had no gene match. Looked up from germline, CDR1 is SQVTM and CDR2 is ANQGSEA. The CDR3 extends over 14 amino acids. Here the CDR3 reads CSVRPAGRYDEQFF. In DNA, the CDR3 is TGCAGCGTCCGACCAGCGGGAAGGTACGATGAGCAGTTCTTC.

The rearrangement joins TRBV30 to TRBJ1-2, with no clear D. CDR1 is GTSNPN and CDR2 is SVGIG in the germline V gene (reference sequence). Trimming removed 2 bases at V and 6 bases at J, with 13 bases between. The CDR3 is 13 residues long. CDR3 DNA: TGTGCCTGGAGTAGACTATGGGAGGATGGCTACACCTTC. It yields the protein CAWSRLWEDGYTF.

The chain combines TRBV11-2 with TRBJ2-3, with D tentatively TRBD2 (6 bases). CDR3 length equals 17 residues. Trimming took 0 bases from V and 5 from J, leaving 18 bases between them. Per the germline V gene, CDR1 is SGHAT and CDR2 is FQNNGV. CDR3 loop: CASSLEWGGIQGDTQYF. CDR3 DNA sequence: TGTGCCAGCAGCTTAGAGTGGGGCGGGATACAAGGAGATACGCAGTATTTT. The full variable domain, rest sourced from reference TRBV11-2 and TRBJ2-3, is EAGVAQSPRYKIIEKRQSVAFWCNPISGHATLYWYQQILGQGPKLLIQFQNNGVVDDSQLPKDRFSAERLKGVDSTLKIQPAKLEDSAVYLCASSLEWGGIQGDTQYFGPGTRLTVL.

The chain links TRBV7-8 to TRBJ2-3, with 10 bases that match TRBD1. CDR3 length equals 14 residues. V lost 5 bases, J lost 3 bases, and 2 bases stayed unmatched. Per the germline V gene, CDR1 is SGHVS and CDR2 is FQNEAQ. The CDR3 is CASSRTGGTDTQYF. The CDR3 DNA reads as TGTGCCAGCAGCCGGACAGGGGGTACAGATACGCAGTATTTT.

This clone was found once. The V call is TRBV29-1, the J call TRBJ1-1; 9 bases match TRBD1. The V gene end was trimmed by 2 bases and the J gene end by 0 bases; junction bases not matched to a gene: 1. Germline CDR1 is SQVTM and CDR2 is ANQGSEA. The CDR3 sequence is 14 residues long. The chain's CDR3 is CSVERTGVNTEAFF. The CDR3 nucleotides are TGCAGCGTTGAAAGGACAGGGGTGAACACTGAAGCTTTCTTT.

This chain connects TRBV5-5 to TRBJ1-1; the D gene is possibly TRBD1 (5 bases). V was trimmed by 4 bases and J by 4 bases, leaving 20 bases between them. Germline CDR1 and CDR2: SGHKS and YYEKEE (reference sequence). The CDR3 covers 16 residues. CDR3 loop: CASSVTGRGRGTEAFF. The CDR3 nucleotides are TGTGCCAGCAGCGTAACGGGGAGGGGACGGGGCACTGAAGCTTTCTTT.

The V and J genes are TRBV5-1 and TRBJ2-3; D not certain. CDR1 SGHRS and CDR2 YFSETQ come from the germline V gene. Trimming pared 8 bases from V and 0 bases from J, leaving 16 bases between. The CDR3 covers 15 residues. The DNA of the CDR3 is TGCGCCAGTAAAACGGGCCCTCTTAGCACAGATACGCAGTATTTT. This codes for CASKTGPLSTDTQYF.

The rearrangement links TRBV28 to TRBJ2-1; 7 bases fit TRBD1. The trim removed 5 bases at V and 6 bases at J, leaving 10 bases unmatched. The CDR3 is 15 amino acids. Germline-derived CDR1 and CDR2 are MDHEN and SYDVKM. CDR3 nucleotide sequence: TGTGCCAGCAGTACAGGGGCGAAGGTGCTCAATGAGCAGTTCTTC. Amino acids: CASSTGAKVLNEQFF.

The rearrangement links TRBV9 to TRBJ2-1; maybe TRBD2 (6 bases). From germline, CDR1 is SGDLS and CDR2 YYNGEE. The V gene lost 2 bases and the J gene lost 7 bases, with 16 bases spanning the gap. This CDR3 is 15 amino acids long. The CDR3 loop reads CASSVTGTLNNEQFF. CDR3 sequence (DNA): TGTGCCAGCAGCGTTACCGGGACTTTAAATAATGAGCAGTTCTTC.

The genes are TRBV7-2 and TRBJ1-1; D remains unclear. With 0 bases removed from V and 7 bases from J, the gap between germline ends came to 12 bases. Per germline, CDR1 SGHTA and CDR2 FQGNSA. This CDR3 region has 14 residues. The CDR3 here is CASSLAPAGFEAFF. The CDR3 region has the DNA TGTGCCAGCAGCTTAGCGCCGGCAGGCTTTGAAGCTTTCTTT.

The rearrangement links TRBV4-3 to TRBJ2-1; no clear D gene. The CDR3 loop spans 13 amino acids. CDR1 is LGHNA, CDR2 YSLEER, per germline. V lost 4 bases and J lost 4, with 8 bases in between. In DNA, the CDR3 is TGCGCCAGCAGCCCTACAACATACAATGAGCAGTTCTTC. Amino acid sequence: CASSPTTYNEQFF.